The rows below give T cell receptor beta chains drawn from one sample of a study of blood T cell repertoires in COVID-19. Measured with immunoSEQ multiplex PCR; TCRdb has only the in-frame clones, and not every one. This table holds fewer than 200,000 clones, about four fifths found once. Material for sequencing was peripheral blood. The receptor source for this set is a man aged 70-80 years with active or convalescent COVID-19. CDR3s include the opening cysteine and the closing phenylalanine or tryptophan. Fields, in order: V gene, CDR3 protein.

TRBV15 | CATSRDLGQGPASRFF
TRBV18 | CASSPEDGENYGYTF
TRBV5-1 | CASSPGQLAGHTIYF
TRBV6-2/TRBV6-3 | CASSLSTDNSPLHF
TRBV5-4 | CASSQNRGLSDEKLFF
TRBV19 | CASRKLGRTEAFF
TRBV6-6 | CASSRQGQGSDTQYF
TRBV18 | CASSPPLAGGLNEQFF
TRBV6-5 | CASSFTGASSYEQYF
TRBV14 | CASSHGPGTGGYDQPQHF
TRBV11-2 | CASSPDRGSYNEQFF
TRBV23-1 | CASRSTGGNQPQHF
TRBV4-1 | CASSQKSAGGEPQHF
TRBV15 | CATSTDRILKRTEAFF
TRBV4-2 | CASSQEGFGSSSPETQYF
TRBV11-2 | CASSLDAVTGSGYTF
TRBV6-1 | CASSDRITYEQYF
TRBV7-8 | CASSSMTGRVETQYF
TRBV5-1 | CASSLDTGWANTEAFF
TRBV24-1 | CATTRQVSLPQHF
TRBV30 | CAWSVQYGAGEQYF
TRBV7-2 | CASSRDDRGGQPQHF
TRBV18 | CASSPGENEKLFF
TRBV19 | CASSGEPINEKLFF
TRBV10-3 | CAISPGLAGDEQYF
TRBV18 | CASSPPGTGGLYGYTF
TRBV18 | CASSHRLGQNSYEQYF
TRBV30 | CAWSVAGEYGYTF
TRBV11-3 | CASSSAGTGGNTIYF
TRBV7-6 | CASSLEGRSGNTIYF
TRBV9 | CASSVRGQGYTF
TRBV7-9 | CASSPQGSGYGYTF
TRBV9 | CASSVSGSPSGNTIYF
TRBV7-2 | CASSLAGLNTEAFF
TRBV6-5 | CASSRQVDTIYF
TRBV4-1 | CASSQAEQGRGTDTQYF
TRBV5-8 | CASSLYSGSPLHF
TRBV5-1 | CASSPPGHRNTEAFF
TRBV11-2 | CASSPPLVQTENTEAFF
TRBV19 | CASSSRAGWTNTEAFF
TRBV9 | CASSPRPGGGTQYF
TRBV6-5 | CASSYGGSGNQPQHF
TRBV7-8 | CASSLLTGSGTEAFF
TRBV5-1 | CASSLVLAGVWEQFF
TRBV5-1 | CASSQPERGDTEAFF
TRBV6-5 | CASNLGAGGGYTF
TRBV7-8 | CASSSRDSGYEQYF
TRBV9 | CASTGRSNTEAFF
TRBV2 | CANGQGTNSGNTIYF